This TCR beta chain was documented in a study of CD8+ T cells in alopecia areata. Findings and caveats of the study: In scalp samples, resident alphabeta T cells of normal skin are also sequenced.

RNA extraction and reverse transcription yielded cDNA as sequencing template. Clones were read by immunoSEQ multiplex PCR, and TCRdb kept only the in-frame ones, dropping some. The data contain about 200,000 clones, around two fifths of them seen just once; the ten biggest clones take up 0.48%. V was pared by 0 bases and J by 4 bases, with 3 bases of the junction left unmatched. The CDR3 has 14 residues. Germline V gene sequence: CDR1 SGHRS, CDR2 YFSETQ. Turning to this clone: Its antigen remains unknown. Other DNA sequences of this sample code for an identical CDR3.

Treatment in this sample: oral pan-JAK inhibitor, 5-10 mg twice daily. This chain links TRBV5-1 with TRBJ1-2, with 7 bases that match TRBD1. The sequencing used CD4+ T cells sorted from blood, collected between weeks 30 and 35, from a patient treated with tofacitinib. This clonotype was sampled from a human donor with alopecia areata. In DNA, the CDR3 is TGCGCCAGCAGCTTGGACAGGGGAGGCTATGGCTACACCTTC. Its protein is CASSLDRGGYGYTF.